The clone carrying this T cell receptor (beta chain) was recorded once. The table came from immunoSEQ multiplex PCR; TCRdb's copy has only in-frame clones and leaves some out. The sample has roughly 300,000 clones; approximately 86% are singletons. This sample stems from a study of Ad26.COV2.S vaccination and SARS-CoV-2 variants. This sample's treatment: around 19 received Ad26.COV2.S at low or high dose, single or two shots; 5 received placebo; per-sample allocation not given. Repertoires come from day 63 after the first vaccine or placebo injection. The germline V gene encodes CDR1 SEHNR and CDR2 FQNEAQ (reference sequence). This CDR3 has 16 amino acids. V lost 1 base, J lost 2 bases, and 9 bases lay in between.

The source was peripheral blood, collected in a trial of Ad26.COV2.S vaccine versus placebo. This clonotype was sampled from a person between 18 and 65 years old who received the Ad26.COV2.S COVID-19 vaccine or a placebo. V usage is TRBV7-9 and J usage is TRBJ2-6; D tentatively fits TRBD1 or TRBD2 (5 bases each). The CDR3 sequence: CASSLVVGAGANVLTF. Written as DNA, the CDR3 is TGTGCCAGCAGCTTAGTTGTGGGGGCTGGGGCCAACGTCCTGACTTTC. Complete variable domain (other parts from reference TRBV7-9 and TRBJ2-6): DTGVSQNPRHKITKRGQNVTFRCDPISEHNRLYWYRQTLGQGPEFLTYFQNEAQLEKSRLLSDRFSAERPKGSFSTLEIQRTEQGDSAMYLCASSLVVGAGANVLTFGAGSRLTVL.